A single sample is the source of the 26 T cell receptor beta chains below, sequenced in a study of PD-1 blockade in classical Hodgkin lymphoma. Clones were read by immunoSEQ multiplex PCR, and TCRdb kept only the in-frame ones, dropping some. The table includes approximately 44,000 clones, approximately 71% detected once. Every single patient, without exception, relapsed after autologous stem cell transplantation, and brentuximab vedotin exposure varied. Sequencing was performed on peripheral blood mononuclear cells (PBMCs), taken at baseline. These receptor sequences come from a human donor with classical Hodgkin lymphoma.

By share of the sample, this clone is medium-sized (0.01 to 0.1%). V usage is TRBV7-9 and J usage is TRBJ2-2; no reliable D call. V lost 3 bases and J 6 bases, leaving 14 bases between the germline ends. The CDR3 runs 15 residues. The germline CDR1 and CDR2 sequences are SEHNR and FQNEAQ (reference sequence). CDR3 nucleotides: TGTGCCAGCAGCTTTTTGAGGTCGAAACCCGGGGAGCTGTTTTTT. Amino acids: CASSFLRSKPGELFF.

The V call is TRBV27, the J call TRBJ2-7; maybe TRBD2 (5 bases). Germline CDR1 is MNHEY and CDR2 is SMNVEV (reference sequence). The CDR3 spans 17 residues. Trimming left V 5 bases short and J 0 bases short, with 20 bases between. The CDR3 protein is CASSVGPRTSSSYEQYF. The CDR3 DNA follows: TGTGCCAGCAGTGTAGGGCCCCGGACTTCCAGCTCCTACGAGCAGTACTTC.

The rearrangement joins TRBV7-2 to TRBJ2-3, with 10 bases that match TRBD2. The CDR3 consists of 16 residues. V lost 1 base to trimming and J lost 3 bases; unmatched junction nucleotides: 4. From germline, CDR1 is SGHTA and CDR2 FQGNSA. Here the CDR3 reads CASSLVASGGTDTQYF. CDR3 DNA: TGTGCCAGCAGCTTAGTAGCTAGCGGGGGAACAGATACGCAGTATTTT.

CDR3 sequence (DNA): TGTGCCAGTAGTATAGATTTCGGGACAAAATTCAAAAACATTCAGTACTTC. This translates into CASSIDFGTKFKNIQYF. The J gene is TRBJ2-4, the V gene TRBV19; D possibly corresponds to TRBD1 (6 bases). There are 17 residues in the CDR3. V dropped 0 bases and J dropped 3 bases, with 15 bases sitting between them. Per the germline V gene, CDR1 is LNHDA and CDR2 is SQIVND (reference sequence).

The chain couples TRBV7-8 to TRBJ1-2; TRBD1 matches 7 bases. Germline V gene sequence: CDR1 SGHVS, CDR2 FQNEAQ. V was pared by 0 bases and J by 4 bases, with 8 bases of the junction left unmatched. This CDR3 is built from 16 residues. CDR3 loop: CASSLAQGEIFYGYTF. CDR3 in DNA: TGTGCCAGCAGCTTAGCCCAGGGGGAAATCTTCTATGGCTACACCTTC.

In its sample, this clone was seen a few times. The chain combines TRBV28 with TRBJ2-1; 9 bases agree with TRBD2. J gave up 8 bases and V 10 bases, and 9 bases lay outside the gene matches. Per germline, CDR1 MDHEN and CDR2 SYDVKM. The CDR3 totals 13 residues. The CDR3 is CAIAGVSLDEQFF. The CDR3 DNA reads as TGTGCCATAGCGGGAGTCTCCCTGGATGAGCAGTTCTTC. The whole variable domain, filled in from reference TRBV28 and TRBJ2-1, reads DVKVTQSSRYLVKRTGEKVFLECVQDMDHENMFWYRQDPGLGLRLIYFSYDVKMKEKGDIPEGYSVSREKKERFSLILESASTNQTSMYLCAIAGVSLDEQFFGPGTRLTVL.

The genes are TRBV27 and TRBJ2-3; 9 bases are shared with TRBD2. CDR1 MNHEY and CDR2 SMNVEV come from the germline V gene (reference sequence). V shed 3 bases and J 3 bases; nucleotides not matched to a gene: 4. The CDR3 has 15 amino acids. The CDR3 spells CASSFSGSTTDTQYF. The CDR3 DNA reads as TGTGCCAGCAGTTTTAGCGGGAGTACGACAGATACGCAGTATTTT.

The gene calls are TRBV6-5 and TRBJ2-7; 8 bases are shared with TRBD1. V was clipped by 7 bases and J by 1 base; unmatched bases: 9. The CDR3 length is 15 residues. From germline, CDR1 is MNHEY and CDR2 SVGAGI. CDR3 DNA: TGTGCCAGCACCACCGGCGGACAGGGATCCTACGAGCAGTACTTC. Amino acid sequence: CASTTGGQGSYEQYF.

The chain joins TRBV7-9 to TRBJ2-7; D ambiguous. This CDR3 region has 13 residues. The V gene lost 6 bases and the J gene lost 3 bases, with 12 bases spanning the gap. From germline, CDR1 is SEHNR and CDR2 FQNEAQ (reference sequence). The chain's CDR3 is CASSSRGNYEQYF. The CDR3 region has the DNA TGTGCCAGCAGTTCCCGTGGAAACTACGAGCAGTACTTC.

This chain uses TRBV9 with TRBJ1-1; D perhaps matches TRBD1 (6 bases). The V end was cut by 4 bases, the J end by 1 base, with 11 bases between. This CDR3 has 14 amino acids. Looked up from germline, CDR1 is SGDLS and CDR2 is YYNGEE. CDR3 nucleotide sequence: TGTGCCAGCAGCCCACAGGGAGCGAACACTGAAGCTTTCTTT. Translating gives CASSPQGANTEAFF.

This clone was seen a handful of times. The genes are TRBV27 and TRBJ1-1, with D possibly TRBD1 on 6 matching bases. CDR1 and CDR2 from the germline V gene are MNHEY and SMNVEV (reference sequence). Trimming stripped 7 bases from V and 7 bases from J, with 19 bases between. This CDR3 is built from 14 residues. The CDR3 bases are TGTGCCAGCACCCTCGGGGGGCGCTACGGTGAAGCTTTCTTT. As protein: CASTLGGRYGEAFF.

This clone was counted a single time. The chain is built from TRBV4-2 and TRBJ1-6; the D is unclear. Germline loops: CDR1 LGHNA, CDR2 YNFKEQ. The ends were cut back, 2 bases at V and 7 bases at J, with 3 bases in the middle. The CDR3 consists of 12 residues. The CDR3: CASSQINSPLHF. The CDR3, as DNA: TGTGCCAGCAGCCAAATAAATTCACCCCTCCACTTT.

This sequence joins TRBV28 and TRBJ2-1; TRBD2 matches 11 bases. The V segment lost 5 bases and the J segment 1 base; nucleotides outside the gene matches: 10. This CDR3 comprises 18 residues. Germline V CDR1 and CDR2: MDHEN, SYDVKM. Here the CDR3 DNA reads TGTGCCAGCAGTCCCACAACACTAGCGGGAGCTTCCTACAATGAGCAGTTCTTC. It encodes CASSPTTLAGASYNEQFF.

CDR3 DNA: TGTGCCAGCAGCGTAGATGGACAGGTCCGACGGGAGCTGTTTTTT. Protein sequence: CASSVDGQVRRELFF. V is TRBV9 and J is TRBJ2-2; 7 bases are a match to TRBD1. The CDR3 consists of 15 residues. From germline, CDR1 is SGDLS and CDR2 YYNGEE. With V trimmed by 0 bases and J by 9 bases, 8 bases remained unmatched.

The chain uses TRBV10-2 and TRBJ2-1, with D possibly being TRBD2 (7 bases). The CDR3 is 15 amino acids. Germline lookup yields CDR1 WSHSY and CDR2 SAAADI. Trimming shortened V by 6 bases and J by 10 bases, and 22 bases separated the two germline ends. DNA of the CDR3: TGCGCCAGCAGCTTCCTAGGGCGGGGGCGAGGGGAGCAGTTCTTC. Protein: CASSFLGRGRGEQFF.

J is TRBJ2-2 and V is TRBV6-5, with TRBD1 matching over 10 bases. Germline V gene sequence: CDR1 MNHEY, CDR2 SVGAGI. The ends lost 5 bases at V and 6 bases at J; junction bases unmatched: 3. This CDR3 has 14 residues. The CDR3 protein is CASSTDRGAGELFF. The CDR3 nucleotides read TGTGCCAGCAGTACGGACAGGGGGGCCGGGGAGCTGTTTTTT.

The chain is built from TRBV19 and TRBJ2-5; D is possibly TRBD1 or TRBD2 (5 bases each). Germline loops: CDR1 LNHDA, CDR2 SQIVND (reference sequence). This CDR3 is built from 13 residues. The V gene lost 3 bases and the J gene lost 5 bases, with 10 bases spanning the gap. The CDR3 sequence is CASSMGVQETQYF. The CDR3 nucleotides are TGTGCCAGTAGTATGGGGGTTCAGGAGACCCAGTACTTC. Together with reference TRBV19 and TRBJ2-5, the CDR3 gives the full variable domain: DGGITQSPKYLFRKEGQNVTLSCEQNLNHDAMYWYRQDPGQGLRLIYYSQIVNDFQKGDIAEGYSVSREKKESFPLTVTSAQKNPTAFYLCASSMGVQETQYFGPGTRLLVL.

This clone was detected only once. The V and J genes are TRBV9 and TRBJ2-5; D might be TRBD1 (5 bases). V was cut by 1 base and J by 4 bases, with 8 bases left in between. The CDR3 runs to 13 residues. Germline CDR1 is SGDLS and CDR2 is YYNGEE. The DNA for the CDR3 is TGTGCCAGCAGCGTACAGGGTAGAGAGACCCAGTACTTC. Translating gives CASSVQGRETQYF.

The gene calls are TRBV5-4 and TRBJ2-5; no clear D gene. The DNA matches TRBJ2-7 better at its end, which makes the J call doubtful. The length of the CDR3 is 12 residues. The germline V gene encodes CDR1 SGHNT and CDR2 YYREEE (reference sequence). CDR3 coding DNA: TGTGCCAGCCTTGGGTCCTCCTACGAGCAGTACTTC. Its translation: CASLGSSYEQYF.

This chain links TRBV19 with TRBJ2-7; tentative D call: TRBD2 (6 bases). V lost 4 bases, J lost 5 bases, and 12 bases lay in between. In germline, CDR1 is LNHDA, CDR2 SQIVND (reference sequence). This CDR3 has 13 residues. The CDR3 protein is CASSSGKANEQYF. As DNA, the CDR3 is TGTGCCAGTAGTAGCGGGAAGGCTAACGAGCAGTACTTC.

The chain recombines TRBV5-5 with TRBJ2-7, with D perhaps matching TRBD1 (6 bases). The CDR3 runs 16 residues. The germline V gene encodes CDR1 SGHKS and CDR2 YYEKEE (reference sequence). Between the trimmed V and J ends, which lost 0 bases and 3 bases, there was a span of 16 bases. The chain's CDR3 is CASSLGLGQGNYEQYF. CDR3 in DNA: TGTGCCAGCAGCTTGGGTCTGGGCCAGGGGAACTACGAGCAGTACTTC.

The rearrangement uses TRBV10-3 and TRBJ2-7, with TRBD2 matching over 7 bases. V was pared by 4 bases and J by 0 bases, with 6 bases of the junction left unmatched. Per the germline V gene, CDR1 is ENHRY and CDR2 is SYGVKD. The length of the CDR3 is 15 residues. CDR3 sequence reads: CAISGTSASSYEQYF. The CDR3, as DNA: TGTGCCATCAGTGGAACTAGCGCTAGCTCCTACGAGCAGTACTTC.

V gene TRBV29-1 combines with J gene TRBJ1-2, with unresolved D. This CDR3 region has 14 residues. CDR1 is SQVTM and CDR2 is ANQGSEA in the germline V gene. Trimming took 2 bases from V and 2 from J, leaving 12 bases between them. The chain's CDR3 is CSVELGQVNYGYTF. For the CDR3, the DNA is TGCAGCGTTGAACTAGGGCAGGTAAACTATGGCTACACCTTC.

This chain links TRBV9 with TRBJ2-2; 11 bases match TRBD1. Unmatched junction bases numbered 1, after V lost 0 bases and J lost 0 bases. CDR1 and CDR2 (germline): SGDLS, YYNGEE. The CDR3 has 17 amino acids. Written as DNA, the CDR3 is TGTGCCAGCAGCGTAGTGGGACAGGGGGCGAACACCGGGGAGCTGTTTTTT. This codes for CASSVVGQGANTGELFF.

The chain joins TRBV7-2 to TRBJ2-3; possibly TRBD2 for D (7 bases). V lost 3 bases and J lost 5, with 21 bases in between. The CDR3 is 17 residues long. Germline CDR1 is SGHTA and CDR2 is FQGNSA. CDR3 bases: TGTGCCAGCAGCTTTCGGGTGACACCAGGGGAGGGAGATACGCAGTATTTT. Protein: CASSFRVTPGEGDTQYF.

The chain links TRBV4-3 to TRBJ1-1; 7 bases map to TRBD1. The CDR3 sequence is 15 residues long. The ends lost 4 bases at V and 5 bases at J; junction bases unmatched: 10. From germline, CDR1 is LGHNA and CDR2 YSLEER. The CDR3 reads CASSLINRGGTEAFF. CDR3 DNA sequence: TGCGCCAGCAGCCTTATAAACAGGGGTGGAACTGAAGCTTTCTTT.